This record covers a single T cell receptor beta chain. This sample also contains other DNA sequences that code for the same CDR3. This entry comes from a study of blood T cell repertoires in COVID-19. Across the study: Some COVID-19 samples were acute and others convalescent; all came from the United States, Italy and Spain. Nucleic acid was either cDNA or gDNA, and it came from T cells, B-cell-depleted T cells, or PBMCs.

Germline CDR1 reads SEHNR; CDR2 reads FQNEAQ (reference sequence). CDR3 length equals 14 residues. Trimming pared 4 bases from V and 2 bases from J, leaving 11 bases between. How the authors handled the data: Estimation of nucleated cell counts relied on the amplification of reference gene primers. Clones were read by immunoSEQ multiplex PCR, and TCRdb kept only the in-frame ones, dropping some. The V and J calls and the clone size are those of that table, but D and trimming were determined from the DNA. The repertoire consists of 130,000 to 150,000 clones, with about 87% occurring once and the leading ten covering 3.5% to 5.5%.

This sequence joins TRBV7-9 and TRBJ1-2; D is unclear. This sequence was found in a woman aged 35 to 49 with acute or convalescent COVID-19. The material sequenced was peripheral blood. CDR3 region: CASSSLTENYGYTF. As DNA, the CDR3 is TGTGCCAGCAGCTCCCTAACAGAGAACTATGGCTACACCTTC.